This T cell receptor (beta chain) was identified during a study of T cell responses to AZD1222 COVID-19 vaccine. V lost 5 bases and J 4 bases, leaving 14 bases between the germline ends. Germline V lookup: CDR1 MNHEY, CDR2 SVGEGT. There are 14 residues in the CDR3. This clone has only a few counts. Its antigen is still unknown. Some clones are missing from TCRdb's copy, which holds only in-frame ones; the method was immunoSEQ multiplex PCR. The data hold more than 110,000 clones, with more than 85% observed a single time. Study conclusions and caveats: The study reported that nearly half of spike-specific TCRs target unmutated variant regions.

This chain links TRBV6-2 or TRBV6-3 with TRBJ1-2, with D unclear. Source: peripheral blood, taken on day 0 of AZD1222 vaccination. The origin of this receptor is an adult in good health. CDR3 coding DNA: TGTGCCAGCAGTCGACCATACCGGGGCTATGGCTACACCTTC. Translated: CASSRPYRGYGYTF.